These 10 T cell receptor beta chains originate from one sample sequenced in a study of cytomegalovirus exposure and HLA in healthy donors. Assay used: immunoSEQ multiplex PCR; TCRdb lists only in-frame clones, some missing. The data hold over 110,000 clones, with 84% observed a single time. Sequencing used PBMCs. The receptors here all came from a woman aged 25 to 39 in good health and CMV-seronegative.

The genes are TRBV12-5 and TRBJ2-5; maybe TRBD1 (5 bases). Looked up from germline, CDR1 is LGHNT and CDR2 is FRNRAP. The V gene lost 7 bases and the J gene lost 5 bases, with 11 bases spanning the gap. This CDR3 is built from 12 residues. CDR3 loop: CASAQGSETQYF. As DNA, the CDR3 is TGTGCTAGTGCCCAGGGTTCGGAGACCCAGTACTTC.

The CDR3 DNA is TGTGCCAGCAGTTCCCCCTCTCCCTTACTAGCGGGGGGGCTTAACGGGGAGCTGTTTTTT. It yields the protein CASSSPSPLLAGGLNGELFF. The rearrangement uses TRBV28 and TRBJ2-2; TRBD2 aligns across 13 bases. V lost 4 bases, J lost 7 bases, and 18 bases stayed unmatched. This CDR3 has 20 amino acids. Germline CDR1 reads MDHEN; CDR2 reads SYDVKM. Together with reference TRBV28 and TRBJ2-2, the CDR3 gives the full variable domain: DVKVTQSSRYLVKRTGEKVFLECVQDMDHENMFWYRQDPGLGLRLIYFSYDVKMKEKGDIPEGYSVSREKKERFSLILESASTNQTSMYLCASSSPSPLLAGGLNGELFFGEGSRLTVL.

The V call is TRBV28, the J call TRBJ2-3; 9 bases line up with TRBD2. Germline V lookup: CDR1 MDHEN, CDR2 SYDVKM. The CDR3 is made up of 16 amino acids. V shed 5 bases, J shed 1 base, and the junction held 7 bases outside the gene matches. In DNA, the CDR3 is TGTGCCAGCAGTCTAAAGCGGGGGGCCGGCACAGATACGCAGTATTTT. It yields the protein CASSLKRGAGTDTQYF.

V is TRBV7-9 and J is TRBJ1-1; 8 bases are a match to TRBD1. After removal of 5 bases from V and 1 base from J, the junction contained 6 bases not matched to a gene. In germline, CDR1 is SEHNR, CDR2 FQNEAQ (reference sequence). The CDR3 length is 15 residues. The CDR3 sequence is CASSKQGARNTEAFF. CDR3 bases: TGTGCCAGCAGCAAGCAGGGGGCGCGGAACACTGAAGCTTTCTTT.

The CDR3 sequence is CASSEAFLAKNIQYF. CDR3 DNA: TGTGCCAGCAGTGAAGCCTTCCTAGCCAAAAACATTCAGTACTTC. V gene TRBV6-1 combines with J gene TRBJ2-4; unclear D gene. Trimming took 0 bases from V and 0 from J, leaving 6 bases between them. The CDR3 contains 15 residues. Germline assignment: CDR1 MNHNS and CDR2 SASEGT.

This chain uses TRBV28 with TRBJ1-2, with TRBD1 matching over 11 bases. The CDR3 has 16 amino acids. Germline V CDR1 and CDR2: MDHEN, SYDVKM. V was pared by 5 bases and J by 4 bases, with 9 bases of the junction left unmatched. This CDR3 is CASSPPSGTGGYGYTF. In nucleotides, the CDR3 is TGTGCCAGCAGTCCCCCTTCGGGGACAGGGGGCTATGGCTACACCTTC.

The chain has TRBV29-1 and TRBJ2-5; D might be TRBD2 (6 bases). V lost 3 bases and J lost 5, with 16 bases in between. From germline, CDR1 is SQVTM and CDR2 ANQGSEA. The CDR3 consists of 14 residues. The CDR3 reads CSVDVGGFRETQYF. Here the CDR3 DNA reads TGCAGCGTTGACGTGGGGGGTTTTAGGGAGACCCAGTACTTC.

J is TRBJ2-7 and V is TRBV7-2, with D possibly being TRBD1 (6 bases). The V end was cut by 2 bases, the J end by 5 bases, with 19 bases between. Germline assignment: CDR1 SGHTA and CDR2 FQGNSA. This CDR3 is 16 amino acids long. The CDR3 spells CASSLPPGAGDHEQYF. The CDR3 DNA reads as TGTGCCAGCAGCTTACCCCCAGGGGCAGGGGACCACGAGCAGTACTTC.

Concerning this clone: Within the sample, other DNA sequences also encode this same CDR3. This chain links TRBV2 with TRBJ1-1; a weak D match, TRBD1 (5 bases). The length of the CDR3 is 13 residues. V lost 4 bases to trimming and J lost 1 base, with 7 bases between them. The V gene's germline CDR1 is SNHLY and CDR2 FYNNEI. The CDR3 DNA follows: TGTGCCAGCAGTGTGCAGGGGAACACTGAAGCTTTCTTT. Translating gives CASSVQGNTEAFF.

This sequence joins TRBV5-1 and TRBJ2-5; TRBD1 agrees at 7 bases. Germline V gene sequence: CDR1 SGHRS, CDR2 YFSETQ. Trimming removed 3 bases from V and 1 base from J; junction bases left unmatched: 6. The CDR3 contains 15 residues. As DNA, the CDR3 is TGCGCCAGCAGCTCCTACAGGGGTTCCCAAGAGACCCAGTACTTC. This codes for CASSSYRGSQETQYF.